This T cell receptor beta chain was captured by sequencing in a study of T cell repertoires in cytomegalovirus infection. Across the whole study: The authors relied on CMV epitopes, both recently identified HLA-C-restricted and well-studied HLA-B-restricted. The public TCR beta signatures pointed to both CMV infection and matching HLA type.

A remark on this clonotype: The antigen is not known.

The germline V gene encodes CDR1 MNHGY and CDR2 SAAAGT. Unmatched junction bases numbered 10, after V lost 2 bases and J lost 3 bases. There are 17 residues in the CDR3. TCRdb reanalysed the reads using MiXCR and keeps one entry per CDR3 protein. The sample carries about 920,000 distinct CDR3 sequences, approximately 31% recorded once. The J gene is TRBJ1-3, the V gene TRBV6-8, with TRBD1 identical over 7 bases. The sequence was obtained from a human donor in good health (CMV status not recorded). Some clones in this sample may be carry-over from other donors' samples. The sample here was cultured CD8+ T cells from PBMCs, taken from culture after CMV antigen stimulation. The CDR3 sequence: CASSYGDSGLGGNTIYF. CDR3 nucleotide sequence: TGTGCCAGCAGTTACGGGGACAGCGGACTGGGTGGAAACACCATATATTTT.